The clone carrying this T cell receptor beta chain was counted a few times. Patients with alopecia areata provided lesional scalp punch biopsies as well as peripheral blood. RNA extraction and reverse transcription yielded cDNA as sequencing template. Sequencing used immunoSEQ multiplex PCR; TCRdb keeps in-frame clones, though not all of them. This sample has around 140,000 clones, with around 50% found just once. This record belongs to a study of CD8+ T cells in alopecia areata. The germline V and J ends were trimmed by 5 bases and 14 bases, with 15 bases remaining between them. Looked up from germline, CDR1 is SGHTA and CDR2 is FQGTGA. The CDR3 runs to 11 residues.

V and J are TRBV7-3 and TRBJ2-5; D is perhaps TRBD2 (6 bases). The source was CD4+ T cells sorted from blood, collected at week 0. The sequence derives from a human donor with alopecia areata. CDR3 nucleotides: TGTGCCAGCAGCCCTGGGGAGGTGCTCTACTTC. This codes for CASSPGEVLYF.